A selection of T cell receptor beta chains follows, all from one sample in a study of human T cells and chemical hapten exposure. TCRdb redid the calling of the RACE reads with MiXCR, one entry per CDR3 protein. The table lists about 260,000 distinct CDR3 sequences, around 9.3% of them singletons. Sequenced here: whole blood, sampled in connection with sensitization to the hapten diphenylcyclopropenone (DPC). These receptors all stem from a middle-aged woman with alopecia areata. Some clones in this sample may be carry-over from other donors' samples. The CDR3 runs from the conserved cysteine through the conserved F or W. The order of the fields is clone size, V gene, J gene, D gene, CDR3 DNA, CDR3 protein. A D gene is named only where the DNA matches it firmly. Not every row has a clone size; where given, it reads once, few, many or a size class.

few,TRBV12-3/TRBV12-4,TRBJ1-6,-,TGTGCCAGCAGTTTAGGGGAGGGAGTTAATTCACCCCTCCACTTT,CASSLGEGVNSPLHF
-,TRBV6-5,TRBJ2-1,TRBD2,TGTGCCAGCAGTTACTCGACAGCTAGCGGGACTATTAATGAGCAGTTCTTC,CASSYSTASGTINEQFF
many,TRBV27,TRBJ2-3,TRBD2,TGTGCCAGCAAGACTAGCCGAGACACAGATACGCAGTATTTT,CASKTSRDTDTQYF
many,TRBV6-2/TRBV6-3,TRBJ2-7,-,TGTGCCAGCAGACGTACCGGGACTTACTACGAGCAGTACTTC,CASRRTGTYYEQYF
few,TRBV2,TRBJ2-1,TRBD2,TGTGCCAGCCTAGGACTAGCGGGAACCCCCTACAATGAGCAGTTCTTC,CASLGLAGTPYNEQFF
few,TRBV6-2/TRBV6-3,TRBJ1-1,-,TGTGCCAGCCGGGAGCAGGAGAACACTGAAGCTTTCTTT,CASREQENTEAFF
many,TRBV6-2/TRBV6-3,TRBJ1-2,-,TGTGCCAGCAGCCCTACATCAACGCCGTCCTATGGCTACACCTTC,CASSPTSTPSYGYTF
-,TRBV29-1,TRBJ2-1,-,TGCAGCGTTGATCGGCAGGGGGGAACCTACAATGAGCAGTTCTTC,CSVDRQGGTYNEQFF
few,TRBV9,TRBJ2-3,-,TGTGCCAGCAGCGTAGAACAGGTGGAGGATACGCAGTATTTT,CASSVEQVEDTQYF
many,TRBV15,TRBJ1-3,-,TGTGCCACCAGCAGAGACAGGATAACTGGAAACACCATATATTTT,CATSRDRITGNTIYF
many,TRBV11-1,TRBJ2-1,-,TGTGCCAGCAGCCCCCGGGCGAGCTCCTACAATGAGCAGTTCTTC,CASSPRASSYNEQFF
few,TRBV12-3/TRBV12-4,TRBJ2-1,TRBD2,TGTGCCAGCAGCCTTCTAGCGGGAGGGCCCTACAATGAGCAGTTCTTC,CASSLLAGGPYNEQFF
-,TRBV11-1,TRBJ2-7,-,TGTGCCAGCAGCTCCCCAGTGCCCCCCGCAAAAGAGCAGTACTTC,CASSSPVPPAKEQYF
-,TRBV4-3,TRBJ1-3,-,TGCGCCAGCAGCCACCAAATTAGCTCTGGAAACACCATATATTTT,CASSHQISSGNTIYF
-,TRBV6-5,TRBJ2-2,-,TGTGCCAGCAGCCCGGGACTTCTTAACACCGGGGAGCTGTTTTTT,CASSPGLLNTGELFF